This TCR beta chain was observed in a study of identical twins. TCRdb itself ran the 5' RACE reads through MiXCR, one entry per CDR3 protein. The repertoire has a few hundred thousand distinct CDR3 sequences, more than 9% of them found once; the top ten carry under 3%. These same records also appear under a second study, on yellow fever vaccine responses in identical twins.

Sequenced sample: PBMCs. This clonotype was obtained from a woman under 30 in good health.

The CDR3 sequence is CASSETGPPPSYEQYF. The CDR3 region has the DNA TGCGCCAGCAGTGAGACTGGACCACCACCTAGCTACGAGCAGTACTTC. The rearrangement uses TRBV10-2 and TRBJ2-7; D not resolved. Trimming shortened V by 2 bases and J by 3 bases, and 17 bases separated the two germline ends. Germline assignment: CDR1 WSHSY and CDR2 SAAADI. The CDR3 runs to 16 residues.